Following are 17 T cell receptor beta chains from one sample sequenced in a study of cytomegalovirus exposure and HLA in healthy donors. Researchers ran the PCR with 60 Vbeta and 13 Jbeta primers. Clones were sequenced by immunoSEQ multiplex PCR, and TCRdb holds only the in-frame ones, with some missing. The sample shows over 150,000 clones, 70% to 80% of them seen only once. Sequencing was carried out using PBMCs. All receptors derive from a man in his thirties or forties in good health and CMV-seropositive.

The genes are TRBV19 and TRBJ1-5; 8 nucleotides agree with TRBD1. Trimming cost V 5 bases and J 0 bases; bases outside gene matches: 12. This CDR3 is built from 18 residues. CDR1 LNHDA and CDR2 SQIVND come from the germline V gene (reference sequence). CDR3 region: CASSPRGQGTTSNQPQHF. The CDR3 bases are TGTGCCAGTAGTCCTCGAGGACAGGGAACCACTAGCAATCAGCCCCAGCATTTT.

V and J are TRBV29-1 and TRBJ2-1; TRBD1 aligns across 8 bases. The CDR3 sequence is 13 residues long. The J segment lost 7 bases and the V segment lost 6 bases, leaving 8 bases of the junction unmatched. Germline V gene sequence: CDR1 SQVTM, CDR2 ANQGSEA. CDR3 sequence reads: CSVAPDRANEQFF. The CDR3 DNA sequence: TGCAGCGTCGCTCCGGACAGGGCAAATGAGCAGTTCTTC.

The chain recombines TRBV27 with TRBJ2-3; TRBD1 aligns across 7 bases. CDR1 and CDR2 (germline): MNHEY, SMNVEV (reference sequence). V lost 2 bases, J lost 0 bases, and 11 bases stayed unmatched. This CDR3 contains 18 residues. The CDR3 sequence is CASSLGRDSPFSTDTQYF. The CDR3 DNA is TGTGCCAGCAGTTTAGGTCGGGACAGTCCCTTTAGCACAGATACGCAGTATTTT.

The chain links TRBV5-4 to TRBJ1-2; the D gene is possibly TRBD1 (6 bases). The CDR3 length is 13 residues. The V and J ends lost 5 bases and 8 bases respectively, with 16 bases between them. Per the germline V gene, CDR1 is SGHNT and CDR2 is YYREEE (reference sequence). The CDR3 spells CASRYFAGEGYTF. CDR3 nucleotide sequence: TGTGCCAGCAGATATTTTGCAGGGGAAGGCTACACCTTC. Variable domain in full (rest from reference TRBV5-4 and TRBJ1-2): ETGVTQSPTHLIKTRGQQVTLRCSSQSGHNTVSWYQQALGQGPQFIFQYYREEENGRGNFPPRFSGLQFPNYSSELNVNALELDDSALYLCASRYFAGEGYTFGSGTRLTVV.

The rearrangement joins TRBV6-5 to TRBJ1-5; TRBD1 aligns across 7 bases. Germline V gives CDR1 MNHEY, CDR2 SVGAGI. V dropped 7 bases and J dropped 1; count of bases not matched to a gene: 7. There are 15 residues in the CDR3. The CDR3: CASITGDVSNQPQHF. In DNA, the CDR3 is TGTGCCAGCATTACAGGGGATGTGAGCAATCAGCCCCAGCATTTT.

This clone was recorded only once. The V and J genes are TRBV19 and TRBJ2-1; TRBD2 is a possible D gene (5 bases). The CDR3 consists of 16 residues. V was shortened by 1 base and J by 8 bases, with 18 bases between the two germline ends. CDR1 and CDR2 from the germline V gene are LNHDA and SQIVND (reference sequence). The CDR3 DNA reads TGTGCCAGTAGTATAGGGCTAGCTCTCGAGGTGGATGAGCAGTTCTTC. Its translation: CASSIGLALEVDEQFF.

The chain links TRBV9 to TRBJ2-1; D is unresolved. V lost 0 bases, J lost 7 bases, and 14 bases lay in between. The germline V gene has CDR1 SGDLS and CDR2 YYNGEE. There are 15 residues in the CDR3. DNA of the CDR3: TGTGCCAGCAGCGTAGAGTCGTGGCTGTCAAATGAGCAGTTCTTC. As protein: CASSVESWLSNEQFF.

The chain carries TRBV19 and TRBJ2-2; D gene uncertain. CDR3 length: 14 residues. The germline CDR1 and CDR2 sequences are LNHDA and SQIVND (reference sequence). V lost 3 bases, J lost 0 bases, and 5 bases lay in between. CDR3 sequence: CASSITSNTGELFF. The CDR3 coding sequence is TGTGCCAGTAGTATTACATCGAACACCGGGGAGCTGTTTTTT.

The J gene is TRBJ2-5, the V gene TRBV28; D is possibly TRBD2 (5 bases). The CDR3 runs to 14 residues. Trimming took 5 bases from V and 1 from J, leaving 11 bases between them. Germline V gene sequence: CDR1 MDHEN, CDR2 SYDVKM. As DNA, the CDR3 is TGTGCCAGCAGTCCGCCTAGCCTCCAAGAGACCCAGTACTTC. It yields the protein CASSPPSLQETQYF.

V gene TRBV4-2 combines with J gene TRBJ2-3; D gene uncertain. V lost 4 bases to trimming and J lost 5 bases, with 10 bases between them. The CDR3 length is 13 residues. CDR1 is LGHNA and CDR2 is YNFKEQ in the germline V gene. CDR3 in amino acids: CASSPGSGDTQYF. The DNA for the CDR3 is TGTGCCAGCAGCCCCGGTTCGGGAGATACGCAGTATTTT.

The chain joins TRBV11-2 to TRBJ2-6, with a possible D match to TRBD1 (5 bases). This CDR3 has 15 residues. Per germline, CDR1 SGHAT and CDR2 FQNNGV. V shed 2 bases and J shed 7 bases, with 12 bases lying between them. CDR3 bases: TGTGCCAGCAGCTTACAGACAGTCCGAGCCAACGTCCTGACTTTC. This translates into CASSLQTVRANVLTF.

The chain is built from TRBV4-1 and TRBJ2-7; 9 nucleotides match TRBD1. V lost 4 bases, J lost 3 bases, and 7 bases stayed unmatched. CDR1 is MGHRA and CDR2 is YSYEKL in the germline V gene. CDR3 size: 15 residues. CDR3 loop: CASSREGTGSYEQYF. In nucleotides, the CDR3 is TGCGCCAGCAGCCGGGAAGGGACAGGGAGCTACGAGCAGTACTTC.

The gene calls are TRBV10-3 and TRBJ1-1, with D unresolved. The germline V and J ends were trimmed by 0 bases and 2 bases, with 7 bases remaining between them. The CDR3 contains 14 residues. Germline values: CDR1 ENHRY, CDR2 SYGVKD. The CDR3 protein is CAISESSENTEAFF. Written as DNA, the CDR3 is TGTGCCATCAGTGAGTCATCAGAAAACACTGAAGCTTTCTTT.

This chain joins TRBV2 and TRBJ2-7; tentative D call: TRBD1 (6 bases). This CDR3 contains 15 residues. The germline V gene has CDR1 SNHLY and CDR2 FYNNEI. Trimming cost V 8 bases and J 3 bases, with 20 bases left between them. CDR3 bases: TGTGCCAGCTATAGATCCGGGACATTCAGCTACGAGCAGTACTTC. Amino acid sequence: CASYRSGTFSYEQYF.

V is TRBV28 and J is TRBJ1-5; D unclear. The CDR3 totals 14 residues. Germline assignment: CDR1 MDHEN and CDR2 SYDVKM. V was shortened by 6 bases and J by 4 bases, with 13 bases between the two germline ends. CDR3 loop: CASSLKSGNQPQHF. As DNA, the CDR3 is TGTGCCAGCAGCCTCAAGTCGGGGAATCAGCCCCAGCATTTT.

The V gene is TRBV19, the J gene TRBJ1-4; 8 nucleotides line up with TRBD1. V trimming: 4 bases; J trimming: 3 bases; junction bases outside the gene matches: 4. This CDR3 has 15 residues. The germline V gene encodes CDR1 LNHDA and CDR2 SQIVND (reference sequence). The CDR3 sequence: CASSTTGGPNEKLFF. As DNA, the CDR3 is TGTGCCAGTAGTACAACAGGGGGACCTAATGAAAAACTGTTTTTT. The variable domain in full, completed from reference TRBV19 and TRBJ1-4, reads DGGITQSPKYLFRKEGQNVTLSCEQNLNHDAMYWYRQDPGQGLRLIYYSQIVNDFQKGDIAEGYSVSREKKESFPLTVTSAQKNPTAFYLCASSTTGGPNEKLFFGSGTQLSVL.

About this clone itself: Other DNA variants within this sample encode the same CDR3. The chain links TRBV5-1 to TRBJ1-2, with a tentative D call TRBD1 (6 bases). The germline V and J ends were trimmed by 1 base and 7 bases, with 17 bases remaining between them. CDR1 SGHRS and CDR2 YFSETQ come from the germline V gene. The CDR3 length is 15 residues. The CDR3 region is CASSLSPGALGGYTF. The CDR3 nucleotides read TGCGCCAGCAGCTTGTCTCCAGGGGCCCTTGGTGGCTACACCTTC.